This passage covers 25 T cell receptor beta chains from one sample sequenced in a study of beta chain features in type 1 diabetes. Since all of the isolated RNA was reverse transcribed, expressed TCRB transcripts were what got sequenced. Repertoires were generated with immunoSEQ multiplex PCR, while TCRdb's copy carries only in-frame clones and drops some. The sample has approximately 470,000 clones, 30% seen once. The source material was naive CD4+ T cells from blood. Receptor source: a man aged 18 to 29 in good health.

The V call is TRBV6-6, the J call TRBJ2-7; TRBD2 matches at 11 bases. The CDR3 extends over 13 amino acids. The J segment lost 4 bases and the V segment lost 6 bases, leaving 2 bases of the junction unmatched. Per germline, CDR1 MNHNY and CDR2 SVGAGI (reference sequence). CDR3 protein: CASSRTSGYEQYF. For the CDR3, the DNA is TGTGCCAGCAGCAGGACTAGCGGGTACGAGCAGTACTTC.

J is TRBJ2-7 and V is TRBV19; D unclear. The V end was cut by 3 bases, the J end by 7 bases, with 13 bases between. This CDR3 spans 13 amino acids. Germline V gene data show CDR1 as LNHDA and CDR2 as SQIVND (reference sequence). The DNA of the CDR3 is TGTGCCAGTAGTATCGCGGCTCGACGGGAGCAGTACTTC. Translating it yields CASSIAARREQYF.

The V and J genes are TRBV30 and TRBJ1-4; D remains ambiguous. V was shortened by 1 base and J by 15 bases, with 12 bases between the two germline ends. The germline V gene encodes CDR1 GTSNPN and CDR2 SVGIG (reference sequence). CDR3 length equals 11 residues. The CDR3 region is CAWSGRSLVFF. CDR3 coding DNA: TGTGCCTGGAGTGGACGGTCCTTGGTGTTTTTT.

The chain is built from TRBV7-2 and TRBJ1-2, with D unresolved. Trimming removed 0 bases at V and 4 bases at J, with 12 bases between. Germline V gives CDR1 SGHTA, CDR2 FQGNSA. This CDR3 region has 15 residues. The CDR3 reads CASSLAGRLSYGYTF. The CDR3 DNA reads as TGTGCCAGCAGCTTAGCGGGCCGATTGTCCTATGGCTACACCTTC.

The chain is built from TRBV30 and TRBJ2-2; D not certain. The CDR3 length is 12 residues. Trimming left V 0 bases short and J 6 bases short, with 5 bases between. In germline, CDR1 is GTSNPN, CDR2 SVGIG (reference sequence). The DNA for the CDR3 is TGTGCCTGGAGTGTTGGACCCGGGGAGCTGTTTTTT. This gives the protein CAWSVGPGELFF.

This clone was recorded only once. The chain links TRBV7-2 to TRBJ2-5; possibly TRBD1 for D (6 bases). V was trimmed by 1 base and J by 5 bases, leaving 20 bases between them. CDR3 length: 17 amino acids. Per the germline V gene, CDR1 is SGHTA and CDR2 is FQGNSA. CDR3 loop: CASSLGGRWGPGETQYF. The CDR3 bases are TGTGCCAGCAGCTTAGGTGGTCGATGGGGGCCCGGTGAGACCCAGTACTTC.

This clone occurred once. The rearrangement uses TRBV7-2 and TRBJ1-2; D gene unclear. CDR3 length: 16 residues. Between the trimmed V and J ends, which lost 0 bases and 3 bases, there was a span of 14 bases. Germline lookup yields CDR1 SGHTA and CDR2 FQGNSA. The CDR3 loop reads CASSLALRERDYGYTF. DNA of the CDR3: TGTGCCAGCAGCTTAGCGTTGAGGGAGCGGGACTATGGCTACACCTTC.

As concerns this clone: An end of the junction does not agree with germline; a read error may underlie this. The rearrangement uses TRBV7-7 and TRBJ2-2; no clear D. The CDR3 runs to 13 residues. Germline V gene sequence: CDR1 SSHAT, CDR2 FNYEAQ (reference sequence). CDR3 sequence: CASSLEPSGELFF. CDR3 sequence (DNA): TGTGCTAGCAGCTTAGAGCCCTCCGGGGAGCTGTTTTTT.

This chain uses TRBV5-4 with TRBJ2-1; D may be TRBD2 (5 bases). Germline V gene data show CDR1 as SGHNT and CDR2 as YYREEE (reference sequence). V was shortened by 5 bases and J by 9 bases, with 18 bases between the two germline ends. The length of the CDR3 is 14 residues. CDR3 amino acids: CASRYPGSVSEQFF. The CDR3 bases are TGTGCCAGCAGATACCCGGGAAGTGTGAGTGAGCAGTTCTTC.

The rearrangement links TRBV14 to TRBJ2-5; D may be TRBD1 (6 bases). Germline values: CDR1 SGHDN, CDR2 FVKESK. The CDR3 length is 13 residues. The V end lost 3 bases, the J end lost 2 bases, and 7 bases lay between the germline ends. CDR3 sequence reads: CASSHGQQETQYF. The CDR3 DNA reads TGTGCCAGCAGCCACGGACAGCAAGAGACCCAGTACTTC.

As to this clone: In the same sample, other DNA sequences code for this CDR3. The CDR3 DNA is TGTGCCTGGAGGGCGAACTACGAGCAGTACTTC. Translated, it gives CAWRANYEQYF. The gene calls are TRBV30 and TRBJ2-7; D remains ambiguous. From germline, CDR1 is GTSNPN and CDR2 SVGIG (reference sequence). This CDR3 is built from 11 residues. Trimming removed 3 bases from V and 3 bases from J, with 6 bases in between.

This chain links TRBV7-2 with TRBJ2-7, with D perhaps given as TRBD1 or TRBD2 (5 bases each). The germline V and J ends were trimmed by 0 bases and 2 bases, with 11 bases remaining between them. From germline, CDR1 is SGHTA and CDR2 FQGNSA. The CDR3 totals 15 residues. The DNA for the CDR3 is TGTGCCAGCAGCTTAGCTATGGGGGTAACCTACGAGCAGTACTTC. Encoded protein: CASSLAMGVTYEQYF. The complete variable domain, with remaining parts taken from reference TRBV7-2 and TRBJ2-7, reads GAGVSQSPSNKVTEKGKDVELRCDPISGHTALYWYRQSLGQGLEFLIYFQGNSAPDKSGLPSDRFSAERTGGSVSTLTIQRTQQEDSAVYLCASSLAMGVTYEQYFGPGTRLTVT.

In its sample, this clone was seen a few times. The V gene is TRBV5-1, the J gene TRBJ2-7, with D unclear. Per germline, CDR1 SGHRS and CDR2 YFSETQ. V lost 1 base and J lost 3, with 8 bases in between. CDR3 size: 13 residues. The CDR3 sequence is CASSLFAGYEQYF. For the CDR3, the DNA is TGCGCCAGCAGCTTGTTTGCAGGCTACGAGCAGTACTTC.

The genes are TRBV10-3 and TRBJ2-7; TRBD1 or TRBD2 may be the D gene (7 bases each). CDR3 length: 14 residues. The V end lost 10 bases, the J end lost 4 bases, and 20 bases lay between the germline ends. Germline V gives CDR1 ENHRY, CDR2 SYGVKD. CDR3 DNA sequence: TGTGCCACGCAAGGGAGGGGGCCTGTATACGAGCAGTACTTC. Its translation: CATQGRGPVYEQYF.

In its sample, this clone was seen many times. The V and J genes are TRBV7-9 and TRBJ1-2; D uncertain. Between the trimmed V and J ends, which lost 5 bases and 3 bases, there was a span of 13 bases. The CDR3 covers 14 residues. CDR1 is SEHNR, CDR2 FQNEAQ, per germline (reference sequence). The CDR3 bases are TGTGCCAGCAGCCTTTACCGGGATCACTATGGCTACACCTTC. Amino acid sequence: CASSLYRDHYGYTF.

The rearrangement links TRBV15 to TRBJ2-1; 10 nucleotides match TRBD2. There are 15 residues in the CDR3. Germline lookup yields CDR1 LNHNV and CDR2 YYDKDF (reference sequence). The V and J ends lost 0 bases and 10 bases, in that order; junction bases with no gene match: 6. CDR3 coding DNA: TGTGCCACCAGCAGAGAGCTAGCGGGAGCACAAGAGCAGTTCTTC. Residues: CATSRELAGAQEQFF.

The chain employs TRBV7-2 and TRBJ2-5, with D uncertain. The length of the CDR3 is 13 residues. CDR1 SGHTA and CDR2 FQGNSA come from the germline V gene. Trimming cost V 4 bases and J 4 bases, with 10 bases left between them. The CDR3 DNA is TGTGCCAGCAGCTCGCGGCTAGTAGAGACCCAGTACTTC. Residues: CASSSRLVETQYF. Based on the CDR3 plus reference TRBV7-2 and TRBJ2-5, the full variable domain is GAGVSQSPSNKVTEKGKDVELRCDPISGHTALYWYRQSLGQGLEFLIYFQGNSAPDKSGLPSDRFSAERTGGSVSTLTIQRTQQEDSAVYLCASSSRLVETQYFGPGTRLLVL.

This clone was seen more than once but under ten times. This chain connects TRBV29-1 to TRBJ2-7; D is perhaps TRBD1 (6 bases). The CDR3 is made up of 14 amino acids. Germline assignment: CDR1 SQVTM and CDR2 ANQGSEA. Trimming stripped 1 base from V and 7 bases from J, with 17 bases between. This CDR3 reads CSVEGSVGGREQYF. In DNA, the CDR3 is TGCAGCGTTGAAGGCTCTGTTGGGGGCAGGGAGCAGTACTTC.

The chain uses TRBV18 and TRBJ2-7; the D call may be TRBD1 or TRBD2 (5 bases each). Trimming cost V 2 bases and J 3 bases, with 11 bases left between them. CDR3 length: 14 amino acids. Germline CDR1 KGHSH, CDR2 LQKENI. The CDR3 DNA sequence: TGTGCCAGCTCACCATTTGGGGACGTCTACGAGCAGTACTTC. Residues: CASSPFGDVYEQYF.

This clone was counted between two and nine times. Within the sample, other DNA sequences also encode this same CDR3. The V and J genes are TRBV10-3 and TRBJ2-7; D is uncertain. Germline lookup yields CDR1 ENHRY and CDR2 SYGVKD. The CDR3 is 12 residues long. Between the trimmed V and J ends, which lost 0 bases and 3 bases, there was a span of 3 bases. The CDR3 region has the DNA TGTGCCATCAGTGAGTCGGGCTACGAGCAGTACTTC. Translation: CAISESGYEQYF.

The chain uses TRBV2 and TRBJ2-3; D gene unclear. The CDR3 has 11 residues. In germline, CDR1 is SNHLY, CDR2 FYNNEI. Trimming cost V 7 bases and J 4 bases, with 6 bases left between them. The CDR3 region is CASKGSDTQYF. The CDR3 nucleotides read TGTGCCAGCAAGGGATCAGATACGCAGTATTTT.

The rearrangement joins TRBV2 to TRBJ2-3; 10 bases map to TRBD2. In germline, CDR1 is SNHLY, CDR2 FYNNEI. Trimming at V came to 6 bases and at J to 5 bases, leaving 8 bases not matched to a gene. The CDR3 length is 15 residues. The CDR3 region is CASRRLAGVVDTQYF. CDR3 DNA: TGTGCCAGCAGAAGGCTAGCGGGAGTCGTAGATACGCAGTATTTT.

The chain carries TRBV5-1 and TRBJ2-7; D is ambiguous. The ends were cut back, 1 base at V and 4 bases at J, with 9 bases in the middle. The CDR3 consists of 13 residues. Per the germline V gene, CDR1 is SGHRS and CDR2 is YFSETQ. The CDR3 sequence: CASSLRSAYEQYF. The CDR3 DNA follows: TGCGCCAGCAGCTTGAGGTCAGCATACGAGCAGTACTTC.

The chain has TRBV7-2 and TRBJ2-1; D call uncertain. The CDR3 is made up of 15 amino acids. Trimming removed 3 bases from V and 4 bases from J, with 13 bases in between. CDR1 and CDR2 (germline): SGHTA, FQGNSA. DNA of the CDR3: TGTGCCAGCAGCTTTGGAACTCCCAATTACAATGAGCAGTTCTTC. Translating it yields CASSFGTPNYNEQFF.

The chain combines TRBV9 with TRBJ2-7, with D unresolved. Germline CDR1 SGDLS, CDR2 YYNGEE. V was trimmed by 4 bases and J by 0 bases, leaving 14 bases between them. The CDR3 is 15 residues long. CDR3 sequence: CASSSWPSPSYEQYF. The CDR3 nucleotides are TGTGCCAGCAGCAGTTGGCCCTCTCCCTCCTACGAGCAGTACTTC.